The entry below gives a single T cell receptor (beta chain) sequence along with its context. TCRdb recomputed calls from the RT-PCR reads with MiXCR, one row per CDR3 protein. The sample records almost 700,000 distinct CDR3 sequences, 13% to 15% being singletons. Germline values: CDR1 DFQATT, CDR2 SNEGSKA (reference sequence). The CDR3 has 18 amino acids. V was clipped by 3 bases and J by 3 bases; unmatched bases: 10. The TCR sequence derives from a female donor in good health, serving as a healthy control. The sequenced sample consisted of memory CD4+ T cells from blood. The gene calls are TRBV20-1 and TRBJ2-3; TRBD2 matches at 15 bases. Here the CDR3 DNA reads TGCAGTGCTAGCTTCCCGGGACTAGCGGGAGGTAGAACAGATACGCAGTATTTT. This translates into CSASFPGLAGGRTDTQYF.